The present T cell receptor beta chain was sequenced within a study of cytomegalovirus exposure and HLA in healthy donors. General study points: The dataset shows that most TCR sequences were rare, while some public TCRs occurred in many donors.

Points on this clone: The target antigen is unknown.

The study ran its PCR with 60 Vbeta and 13 Jbeta primers. Only in-frame clones appear in the TCRdb table, and some are missing; sequencing was by immunoSEQ multiplex PCR. The sample includes some 110,000 clones, over 60% of them seen just once. Germline CDR1 and CDR2: LNHNV and YYDKDF (reference sequence). This CDR3 spans 14 amino acids. Trimming stripped 0 bases from V and 8 bases from J, with 10 bases between. The sample comprised PBMCs. The sequence derives from a man between 60 and 75 years old in good health and CMV-seropositive. The rearrangement links TRBV15 to TRBJ1-4; maybe TRBD1 (5 bases). CDR3 sequence reads: CATSRERAGEKLFF. The CDR3 region has the DNA TGTGCCACCAGCAGAGAAAGGGCAGGGGAAAAACTGTTTTTT.